Below are 5 T cell receptor beta chains sequenced from a single sample in a study of identifying expanded T cells in peripheral blood. Only in-frame clones appear in the TCRdb table, and some are missing; sequencing was by immunoSEQ multiplex PCR. The data contain 50,000 to 75,000 clones, around four fifths of them singletons. The sample taken for sequencing was blood. These TCRs come from a person aged 18 to 70 in good health.

The gene calls are TRBV19 and TRBJ1-1; no firm D call. Germline V gene data show CDR1 as LNHDA and CDR2 as SQIVND (reference sequence). V was pared by 6 bases and J by 13 bases, with 21 bases between. CDR3 length equals 13 residues. The CDR3: CASSHPSLAGVFF. The CDR3 DNA reads TGTGCCAGTAGCCACCCGTCCCTCGCCGGAGTTTTCTTT.

J is TRBJ2-6 and V is TRBV4-1; D is unclear. Germline loops: CDR1 MGHRA, CDR2 YSYEKL. This CDR3 is built from 17 residues. Trimming shortened V by 4 bases and J by 0 bases, and 13 bases separated the two germline ends. CDR3: CASSPWDLASGANVLTF. The CDR3 coding sequence is TGCGCCAGCAGCCCCTGGGATCTCGCCTCTGGGGCCAACGTCCTGACTTTC.

The V gene is TRBV6-1, the J gene TRBJ1-5, with D possibly matching TRBD1 (6 bases). CDR1 is MNHNS and CDR2 is SASEGT in the germline V gene. The V end was cut by 11 bases, the J end by 11 bases, with 25 bases between. The CDR3 has 14 residues. The CDR3 DNA reads as TGTGCCTCGAACACCGGGACACGGCTAGCGGCCCAGCATTTT. It translates to CASNTGTRLAAQHF.

The rearrangement links TRBV15 to TRBJ2-5, with 7 bases identical to TRBD1. Germline V CDR1 and CDR2: LNHNV, YYDKDF (reference sequence). V lost 3 bases, J lost 6 bases, and 4 bases stayed unmatched. This CDR3 comprises 13 residues. The CDR3 DNA reads TGTGCCACCAGCAGTGACAGGGAAAAGACCCAGTACTTC. Amino acids: CATSSDREKTQYF.

The V gene is TRBV5-4, the J gene TRBJ2-5; D unclear. V was cut by 2 bases and J by 4 bases, with 9 bases left in between. This CDR3 region has 13 residues. CDR1 is SGHNT, CDR2 YYREEE, per germline (reference sequence). The CDR3 region has the DNA TGTGCCAGCAGCTTTACTGACGGAGAGACCCAGTACTTC. It codes for CASSFTDGETQYF.